Listed below are T cell receptor beta chains from one sample, sequenced in a study of metastatic and nonmetastatic thyroid tumors. Through MiXCR, TCRdb re-clonotyped the PCR reads. This repertoire shows tens of thousands of clones, around 24% found once; its top ten account for roughly 15%. Sequences were obtained from tumor tissue. Source of these receptors: a female donor with papillary thyroid cancer or a benign thyroid nodule (not recorded which). Some clones in this sample may be carry-over from other donors' samples. The CDR3 runs from the conserved cysteine through the conserved F or W. A D gene is named only where the DNA matches it firmly. Some rows have no size entry. The others give once, few or many, or a class for an expanded clone.

abundance: few
d_gene: NA
v_gene: TRBV6-1
j_gene: TRBJ2-7
CDR3aa: CASRKGGPYEQYF
CDR3nt: TGTGCCAGCAGGAAGGGGGGCCCCTACGAGCAGTACTTC

abundance: many
d_gene: TRBD1
v_gene: TRBV2
j_gene: TRBJ1-6
CDR3aa: CASRETGDSPLHF
CDR3nt: TGTGCCAGCAGAGAAACAGGGGATTCACCCCTCCACTTT

abundance: few
d_gene: TRBD2
v_gene: TRBV6-6
j_gene: TRBJ2-7
CDR3aa: CASRYTSGSSYEQYF
CDR3nt: TGTGCCAGCAGGTACACTAGCGGGAGCTCCTACGAGCAGTACTTC

abundance: NA
d_gene: NA
v_gene: TRBV2
j_gene: TRBJ2-1
CDR3aa: CAGGGDWGNEQFF
CDR3nt: TGTGCCGGTGGTGGCGACTGGGGTAATGAGCAGTTCTTC

abundance: few
d_gene: NA
v_gene: TRBV19
j_gene: TRBJ1-1
CDR3aa: CASSPGRTNTEAFF
CDR3nt: TGTGCCAGTAGCCCGGGACGGACGAACACTGAAGCTTTCTTT

abundance: many
d_gene: TRBD2
v_gene: TRBV28
j_gene: TRBJ2-5
CDR3aa: CASSYGLAGVQTQYF
CDR3nt: TGTGCCAGCAGTTACGGACTAGCGGGGGTGCAGACCCAGTACTTC

abundance: many
d_gene: TRBD1
v_gene: TRBV4-2
j_gene: TRBJ1-1
CDR3aa: CASSQSTGTGAEAFF
CDR3nt: TGTGCCAGCAGCCAATCCACCGGGACAGGGGCAGAAGCTTTCTTT

abundance: NA
d_gene: NA
v_gene: TRBV28
j_gene: TRBJ1-2
CDR3aa: CASKDSTIYGYTF
CDR3nt: TGTGCCAGCAAGGACAGTACTATCTATGGCTACACCTTC

abundance: NA
d_gene: TRBD1
v_gene: TRBV18
j_gene: TRBJ1-3
CDR3aa: CASAGQGSGNTIYF
CDR3nt: TGTGCCAGCGCCGGACAGGGCTCTGGAAACACCATATATTTT

abundance: few
d_gene: NA
v_gene: TRBV6-1
j_gene: TRBJ1-2
CDR3aa: CASSEALETVYGYTF
CDR3nt: TGTGCCAGCAGTGAAGCGCTTGAGACGGTCTATGGCTACACCTTC

abundance: NA
d_gene: NA
v_gene: TRBV20-1
j_gene: TRBJ1-1
CDR3aa: CSASEGILYTKAFF
CDR3nt: TGCAGTGCTAGTGAGGGTATCCTATACACTAAAGCTTTCTTT

abundance: NA
d_gene: NA
v_gene: TRBV18
j_gene: TRBJ2-7
CDR3aa: CASSPVGVTGYEQYF
CDR3nt: TGTGCCAGTTCACCCGTGGGGGTTACAGGTTACGAGCAGTACTTC

abundance: medium-sized
d_gene: NA
v_gene: TRBV3-1
j_gene: TRBJ2-1
CDR3aa: CASSQPRAATIPNEQFF
CDR3nt: TGTGCCAGCAGCCAGCCGAGGGCAGCCACGATACCCAATGAGCAGTTCTTC

abundance: NA
d_gene: NA
v_gene: TRBV5-4
j_gene: TRBJ1-2
CDR3aa: CASSDRHENYGYTF
CDR3nt: TGTGCCAGCAGCGACAGACACGAAAACTATGGCTACACCTTC

abundance: few
d_gene: TRBD1
v_gene: TRBV5-6
j_gene: TRBJ2-2
CDR3aa: CASSFRDRVYTGELFF
CDR3nt: TGTGCCAGCAGCTTCCGGGACAGGGTTTACACCGGGGAGCTGTTTTTT

abundance: NA
d_gene: NA
v_gene: TRBV5-1
j_gene: TRBJ1-1
CDR3aa: CASSFEVFEAFF
CDR3nt: TGCGCCAGCAGCTTTGAGGTCTTCGAAGCTTTCTTT

abundance: NA
d_gene: NA
v_gene: TRBV9
j_gene: TRBJ1-1
CDR3aa: CASSGKGLNTEAFF
CDR3nt: TGTGCCAGCTCCGGGAAGGGGTTGAACACTGAAGCTTTCTTT

abundance: many
d_gene: NA
v_gene: TRBV9
j_gene: TRBJ2-3
CDR3aa: CASSVGSGSTDTQYF
CDR3nt: TGTGCCAGCAGCGTAGGCTCGGGGTCCACAGATACGCAGTATTTT

abundance: few
d_gene: NA
v_gene: TRBV12-3/TRBV12-4
j_gene: TRBJ2-2
CDR3aa: CASTAKGTSIYTGELFF
CDR3nt: TGTGCCAGCACCGCTAAGGGGACCTCTATATACACCGGGGAGCTGTTTTTT

abundance: few
d_gene: NA
v_gene: TRBV20-1
j_gene: TRBJ1-1
CDR3aa: CSARDLREPMNTEAFF
CDR3nt: TGCAGTGCTAGAGATTTGCGAGAGCCTATGAACACTGAAGCTTTCTTT

abundance: few
d_gene: TRBD2
v_gene: TRBV18
j_gene: TRBJ2-7
CDR3aa: CAAATSASSYEQYF
CDR3nt: TGTGCCGCCGCGACTAGCGCGAGCTCCTACGAGCAGTACTTC

abundance: many
d_gene: TRBD2
v_gene: TRBV27
j_gene: TRBJ2-1
CDR3aa: CASSFTSGSPYNEQFF
CDR3nt: TGTGCCAGCAGTTTTACTAGCGGGAGTCCCTACAATGAGCAGTTCTTC

abundance: few
d_gene: NA
v_gene: TRBV27
j_gene: TRBJ1-5
CDR3aa: CASIGARTAFSNQPQHF
CDR3nt: TGTGCCAGCATTGGGGCTCGGACAGCCTTTAGCAATCAGCCCCAGCATTTT

abundance: NA
d_gene: NA
v_gene: TRBV5-1
j_gene: TRBJ2-5
CDR3aa: CASSLGQRGLTNIETQYF
CDR3nt: TGCGCCAGCAGCTTGGGCCAGAGAGGGTTAACAAATATAGAGACCCAGTACTTC

abundance: NA
d_gene: TRBD2
v_gene: TRBV6-1
j_gene: TRBJ2-3
CDR3aa: CANSVLAGGIDTQYF
CDR3nt: TGTGCCAACAGTGTGTTAGCGGGAGGTATAGATACGCAGTATTTT

abundance: many
d_gene: TRBD2
v_gene: TRBV18
j_gene: TRBJ2-1
CDR3aa: CASSRTTSGSDEQFF
CDR3nt: TGTGCCAGCTCACGAACGACTAGCGGGAGTGATGAGCAGTTCTTC

abundance: few
d_gene: TRBD1
v_gene: TRBV6-4
j_gene: TRBJ2-1
CDR3aa: CANSDGTGLHEKFF
CDR3nt: TGTGCCAACAGTGACGGGACAGGGTTGCATGAGAAGTTCTTC

abundance: NA
d_gene: NA
v_gene: TRBV18
j_gene: TRBJ1-2
CDR3aa: CASSPGSSTNYGYTF
CDR3nt: TGTGCCAGCTCACCAGGCTCCAGTACTAACTATGGCTACACCTTC